One sample yielded the 8 T cell receptor beta chains listed below, sequenced in a study of regulatory T cells in long-lasting Graves disease. Libraries of TCR beta came from iRepertoire HTBI primers plus Arm-PCR of CDR3 regions. TCRdb fed the multiplex PCR reads into MiXCR, producing one record per CDR3 protein. The data contain 390,000 or so distinct CDR3 sequences, less than 30% of them singletons. The sample's time point: persistent/refractory GD, antithyroid drugs over 5 years with positive TRAb. PBMC RNA served as the TCR library source. Sequencing was performed on peripheral blood mononuclear cells (PBMCs), taken when the disease was refractory, from a patient treated with antithyroid drugs. Receptors were obtained from a middle-aged woman with Graves disease.

This clonotype was observed at least ten times. V and J are TRBV2 and TRBJ1-1; 8 nucleotides line up with TRBD1. CDR3 size: 13 residues. The J segment lost 3 bases and the V segment lost 6 bases, leaving 3 bases of the junction unmatched. Looked up from germline, CDR1 is SNHLY and CDR2 is FYNNEI. The CDR3 bases are TGTGCCAGCAGGACAGGGGACTACACTGAAGCTTTCTTT. It encodes CASRTGDYTEAFF.

This clonotype was detected many times. The chain joins TRBV2 to TRBJ2-7; the match to TRBD1 covers 8 bases. With V trimmed by 6 bases and J by 2 bases, 6 bases remained unmatched. CDR3 length equals 14 residues. CDR1 and CDR2 (germline): SNHLY, FYNNEI. DNA of the CDR3: TGTGCCAGCAGGGAACGGACAGGGACCTACGAGCAGTACTTC. Amino acid sequence: CASRERTGTYEQYF.

This chain connects TRBV25-1 to TRBJ1-6; D ambiguous. The length of the CDR3 is 14 residues. Germline V gene data show CDR1 as MGHDK and CDR2 as SYGVNS. The V gene lost 3 bases and the J gene lost 6 bases, with 9 bases spanning the gap. In DNA, the CDR3 is TGTGCCAGCAGTGACAGTGAGCTTAATTCACCCCTCCACTTT. Protein sequence: CASSDSELNSPLHF. Combining the CDR3 with reference TRBV25-1 and TRBJ1-6 gives the whole variable domain EADIYQTPRYLVIGTGKKITLECSQTMGHDKMYWYQQDPGMELHLIHYSYGVNSTEKGDLSSESTVSRIRTEHFPLTLESARPSHTSQYLCASSDSELNSPLHFGNGTRLTVT.

At least ten counts were recorded for this clonotype. CDR3 loop: CASSLVSFTGELFF. Here the CDR3 DNA reads TGTGCCAGCAGCTTAGTCAGTTTCACCGGGGAGCTGTTTTTT. The chain combines TRBV11-2 with TRBJ2-2, with no clear D. Germline V gene sequence: CDR1 SGHAT, CDR2 FQNNGV. The CDR3 has 14 residues. V was trimmed by 1 base and J by 4 bases, leaving 7 bases between them.

This clonotype was counted ten times or more. The chain uses TRBV12-5 and TRBJ2-4; 7 positions match TRBD2. Germline CDR1 is LGHNT and CDR2 is FRNRAP. The trim removed 5 bases at V and 1 base at J, leaving 14 bases unmatched. The CDR3 is 18 residues long. The CDR3 coding sequence is TGTGCTAGTGGTCCTTTATCGACTAGCCCAAGGGCCAAAAACATTCAGTACTTC. This translates into CASGPLSTSPRAKNIQYF.

J is TRBJ2-2 and V is TRBV3-1; D is possibly TRBD1 (5 bases). The CDR3 is 13 amino acids. V lost 4 bases and J 7 bases, leaving 10 bases between the germline ends. Germline V lookup: CDR1 LGHDT, CDR2 YNNKEL (reference sequence). The CDR3 DNA follows: TGTGCCAGCAGCCCCAGGGTCGGCGGGGAGCTGTTTTTT. Translation gives CASSPRVGGELFF. Supplemented by reference TRBV3-1 and TRBJ2-2, the full variable domain reads DTAVSQTPKYLVTQMGNDKSIKCEQNLGHDTMYWYKQDSKKFLKIMFSYNNKELIINETVPNRFSPKSPDKAHLNLHINSLELGDSAVYFCASSPRVGGELFFGEGSRLTVL.

On this clonotype itself: A read error is the likely source, as a far larger clone sits one nucleotide away. This chain uses TRBV12-3 or TRBV12-4 with TRBJ2-7; D is unclear. The assigned J gene may be wrong: the sequence end matches TRBJ2-5 better. The CDR3 has 13 residues. DNA for the CDR3: TGTGCCAGCAGTTTACTCACAAACGGGACCCAGTACTTC. Residues: CASSLLTNGTQYF.

The genes are TRBV20-1 and TRBJ1-6; possible D gene TRBD1, 5 bases. CDR1 DFQATT and CDR2 SNEGSKA come from the germline V gene (reference sequence). V dropped 3 bases and J dropped 4 bases, with 19 bases sitting between them. The CDR3 covers 17 residues. The DNA for the CDR3 is TGCAGTGCTAGGAGCAGGGCCACTGGACGTTATAATTCACCCCTCCACTTT. Its protein is CSARSRATGRYNSPLHF.